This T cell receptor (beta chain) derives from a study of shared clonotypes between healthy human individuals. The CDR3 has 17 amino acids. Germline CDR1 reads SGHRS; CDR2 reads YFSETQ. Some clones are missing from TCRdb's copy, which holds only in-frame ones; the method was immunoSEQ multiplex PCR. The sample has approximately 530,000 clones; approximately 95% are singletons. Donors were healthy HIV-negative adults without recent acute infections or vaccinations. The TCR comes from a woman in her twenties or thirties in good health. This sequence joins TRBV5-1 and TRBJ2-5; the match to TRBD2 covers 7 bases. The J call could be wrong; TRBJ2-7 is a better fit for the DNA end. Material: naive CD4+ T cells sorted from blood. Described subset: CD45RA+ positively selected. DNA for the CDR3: TGCGCCAGCAGCTCGCAGCCCCGGGAGGTGAGGACCTACGAGCAGTACTTC. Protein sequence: CASSSQPREVRTYEQYF.